These 13 T cell receptor beta chains share one sample of origin, sequenced in a study of blood T cell repertoires in COVID-19. Repertoires were generated with immunoSEQ multiplex PCR, while TCRdb's copy carries only in-frame clones and drops some. The sample lists tens of thousands of clones; 77% were seen once. Sequenced input: peripheral blood. The receptors originated from a man between 65 and 79 years old with active or convalescent COVID-19.

The CDR3 loop reads CASSHPGQGPFDGYTF. The CDR3 nucleotides read TGTGCCAGCAGTCATCCGGGACAGGGCCCCTTTGATGGCTACACCTTC. V and J are TRBV7-9 and TRBJ1-2; 9 nucleotides line up with TRBD1. The germline gives CDR1 SEHNR, CDR2 FQNEAQ (reference sequence). The CDR3 contains 16 residues. The V segment lost 6 bases and the J segment 6 bases; nucleotides outside the gene matches: 14. Using reference TRBV7-9 and TRBJ1-2 for the parts outside the CDR3, the full variable domain is DTGVSQNPRHKITKRGQNVTFRCDPISEHNRLYWYRQTLGQGPEFLTYFQNEAQLEKSRLLSDRFSAERPKGSFSTLEIQRTEQGDSAMYLCASSHPGQGPFDGYTFGSGTRLTVV.

V is TRBV14 and J is TRBJ1-2; a weak D match, TRBD1 (6 bases). Germline V CDR1 and CDR2: SGHDN, FVKESK. This CDR3 is built from 14 residues. Trimming stripped 4 bases from V and 4 bases from J, with 13 bases between. The CDR3 protein is CASSRTAPGYGYTF. In DNA, the CDR3 is TGTGCCAGCAGCCGGACAGCTCCCGGCTATGGCTACACCTTC.

At least ten counts were recorded for this clone. The chain employs TRBV6-6 and TRBJ2-7; D perhaps matches TRBD1 (6 bases). Germline lookup yields CDR1 MNHNY and CDR2 SVGAGI (reference sequence). Trimming took 6 bases from V and 0 from J, leaving 15 bases between them. The CDR3 covers 15 residues. CDR3 nucleotides: TGTGCCAGCAGCCACAGGGACGCCCGCTCCTACGAGCAGTACTTC. Translating gives CASSHRDARSYEQYF.

The CDR3 sequence: CASSEAGGGRNQPQHF. In DNA form, the CDR3 reads TGTGCCAGCAGTGAAGCCGGCGGGGGGCGCAATCAGCCCCAGCATTTT. The chain uses TRBV6-1 and TRBJ1-5; possibly TRBD1 for D (6 bases). Germline V gene data show CDR1 as MNHNS and CDR2 as SASEGT. This CDR3 comprises 16 residues. Trimming cost V 0 bases and J 2 bases, with 11 bases left between them.

This clone came up a few times. V gene TRBV18 combines with J gene TRBJ2-3, with a weak D call TRBD1 (6 bases). This CDR3 contains 15 residues. Germline V lookup: CDR1 KGHSH, CDR2 LQKENI. With 1 base removed from V and 3 bases from J, the gap between germline ends came to 11 bases. Here the CDR3 reads CASSPRPGETDTQYF. In nucleotides, the CDR3 is TGTGCCAGCTCACCACGGCCAGGGGAGACAGATACGCAGTATTTT.

The J gene is TRBJ1-5, the V gene TRBV30, with unresolved D. V was clipped by 2 bases and J by 6 bases, with 8 bases between them. The CDR3 is 12 amino acids. Germline CDR1 GTSNPN, CDR2 SVGIG (reference sequence). CDR3 DNA: TGTGCCTGGAGTCCAGTTGGTCAGCCCCAGCATTTT. Protein sequence: CAWSPVGQPQHF.

The table lists this clone with a count of one. The chain links TRBV27 to TRBJ2-7; maybe TRBD1 (5 bases). V shed 2 bases and J shed 7 bases, with 9 bases lying between them. The CDR3 spans 12 residues. CDR1 is MNHEY, CDR2 SMNVEV, per germline (reference sequence). The DNA for the CDR3 is TGTGCCAGCAGTTTACTGGGGCGGGAGCAGTACTTC. This gives the protein CASSLLGREQYF.

CDR3 loop: CAWSATLRQISTNEKLFF. For the CDR3, the DNA is TGTGCCTGGAGTGCAACCCTTCGACAGATATCAACTAATGAAAAACTGTTTTTT. The chain couples TRBV30 to TRBJ1-4, with D maybe TRBD1 (5 bases). The V and J ends lost 1 base and 0 bases respectively, with 18 bases between them. Germline CDR1 and CDR2: GTSNPN and SVGIG (reference sequence). The length of the CDR3 is 18 residues. The full variable domain, rest sourced from reference TRBV30 and TRBJ1-4, is SQTIHQWPATLVQPVGSPLSLECTVEGTSNPNLYWYRQAAGRGLQLLFYSVGIGQISSEVPQNLSASRPQDRQFILSSKKLLLSDSGFYLCAWSATLRQISTNEKLFFGSGTQLSVL.

J is TRBJ1-2 and V is TRBV4-3, with D perhaps matching TRBD1 (6 bases). Looked up from germline, CDR1 is LGHNA and CDR2 is YSLEER. CDR3 length: 15 amino acids. With 2 bases removed from V and 1 base from J, the gap between germline ends came to 11 bases. Written as DNA, the CDR3 is TGCGCCAGCAGCCAATGGAGACAGGATAACTATGGCTACACCTTC. Protein sequence: CASSQWRQDNYGYTF.

This chain uses TRBV7-3 with TRBJ2-5; TRBD2 matches at 8 bases. CDR1 and CDR2 (germline): SGHTA, FQGTGA. V lost 5 bases to trimming and J lost 5 bases; unmatched junction nucleotides: 7. The CDR3 spans 14 residues. CDR3 amino acids: CASSPRGGRETQYF. CDR3 coding DNA: TGTGCCAGCAGCCCCCGGGGGGGAAGGGAGACCCAGTACTTC.

CDR3 DNA: TGTGCTTTCCAGGGGGAAAGGTATGAAAAACTGTTTTTT. Translating gives CAFQGERYEKLFF. The chain uses TRBV7-6 and TRBJ1-4, with 7 bases that match TRBD1. The germline gives CDR1 SGHVS, CDR2 FNYEAQ. The CDR3 length is 13 residues.

The chain links TRBV27 to TRBJ1-2, with TRBD1 matching over 7 bases. The V and J ends lost 4 bases and 4 bases, in that order; junction bases with no gene match: 6. Germline CDR1 and CDR2: MNHEY and SMNVEV (reference sequence). The CDR3 is made up of 14 amino acids. This chain's CDR3 is CASSWRQGGYGYTF. The CDR3 DNA follows: TGTGCCAGCAGTTGGAGACAGGGAGGCTATGGCTACACCTTC.

The chain carries TRBV4-3 and TRBJ2-3; TRBD2 aligns across 12 bases. The CDR3 is 18 residues long. Germline CDR1 reads LGHNA; CDR2 reads YSLEER. The J segment lost 3 bases and the V segment lost 0 bases, leaving 7 bases of the junction unmatched. The chain's CDR3 is CASSQEPSGGVTTDTQYF. The DNA for the CDR3 is TGCGCCAGCAGCCAAGAGCCTAGCGGGGGGGTTACGACAGATACGCAGTATTTT.